These 23 T cell receptor beta chains originate from one sample sequenced in a study of regulatory T cells in long-lasting Graves disease. Specified time point: persistent/refractory GD, antithyroid drugs over 5 years with positive TRAb. PBMC RNA served as the TCR library source. HTBI primers from iRepertoire and Arm-PCR of CDR3 regions yielded the TCR beta libraries. From the multiplex PCR reads, TCRdb called clonotypes with MiXCR, one entry per CDR3 protein. The sample holds 700,000 or so distinct CDR3 sequences, about 32% seen once. Sample: peripheral blood mononuclear cells (PBMCs), taken when the disease was refractory, from a patient treated with antithyroid drugs. These receptors were collected from a female donor with Graves disease.

This clonotype has a handful of counts. This chain links TRBV3-1 with TRBJ1-2, with a weak D call TRBD1 (5 bases). Trimming took off 4 bases at V and 7 bases at J, with 16 bases between the two ends. Germline CDR1 is LGHDT and CDR2 is YNNKEL (reference sequence). The CDR3 extends over 14 amino acids. The CDR3 region has the DNA TGTGCCAGCAGCCCAGGTGGGACTAAGGCTGGCTACACCTTC. Translated, it gives CASSPGGTKAGYTF.

The V call is TRBV11-2, the J call TRBJ1-2; the D gene is possibly TRBD1 (5 bases). The CDR3 length is 12 residues. CDR1 and CDR2 from the germline V gene are SGHAT and FQNNGV. V shed 5 bases and J shed 7 bases, with 11 bases lying between them. Written as DNA, the CDR3 is TGTGCCAGCAGCCCATGGGGGAGTGGCTACACCTTC. Translated: CASSPWGSGYTF.

Notes on this clonotype: The junction departs from germline at one end; a sequencing error may be responsible. The chain joins TRBV6-6 to TRBJ1-1; no reliable D call. This CDR3 spans 14 amino acids. CDR1 and CDR2 from the germline V gene are MNHNY and SVGAGI (reference sequence). CDR3 region: CASSYSELNTGAFF. As DNA, the CDR3 is TGTGCCAGCAGTTACTCGGAACTGAACACTGGAGCTTTCTTT.

The rearrangement uses TRBV10-3 and TRBJ1-1; D is possibly TRBD1 (6 bases). Trimming took 3 bases from V and 4 from J, leaving 9 bases between them. Per germline, CDR1 ENHRY and CDR2 SYGVKD. The CDR3 is 13 residues long. The CDR3 nucleotides read TGTGCCATCAGTGAACAGGGTTCCACTGAAGCTTTCTTT. Its translation: CAISEQGSTEAFF.

The chain employs TRBV29-1 and TRBJ2-7; 14 positions match TRBD2. After removal of 1 base from V and 2 bases from J, the junction contained 4 bases not matched to a gene. CDR3 length: 16 amino acids. Germline assignment: CDR1 SQVTM and CDR2 ANQGSEA. CDR3 sequence reads: CSVEAVGLAGAYEQYF. In DNA, the CDR3 is TGCAGCGTTGAAGCCGTGGGACTAGCGGGAGCCTACGAGCAGTACTTC.

This clonotype was detected many times. The chain is built from TRBV6-1 and TRBJ2-7; 11 nucleotides align to TRBD1. This CDR3 spans 14 amino acids. From germline, CDR1 is MNHNS and CDR2 SASEGT. The ends lost 6 bases at V and 5 bases at J; junction bases unmatched: 6. CDR3 residues: CASSPRTGGDEQYF. As DNA, the CDR3 is TGTGCCAGCAGCCCCCGGACAGGGGGCGACGAGCAGTACTTC.

A remark on this clonotype: The conserved phenylalanine or tryptophan normally closing the CDR3 is absent here, so this likely arose from a read error. The chain links TRBV28 to TRBJ1-6; 10 bases agree with TRBD1. Germline lookup yields CDR1 MDHEN and CDR2 SYDVKM. J gave up 5 bases and V 6 bases, and 7 bases lay outside the gene matches. CDR3 size: 16 residues. The CDR3 loop is CASSPGTGVDNSPLHS. The CDR3 DNA follows: TGTGCCAGCAGCCCCGGGACAGGGGTAGATAATTCACCCCTCCACTCT.

The rearrangement links TRBV4-1 to TRBJ2-2, with D unclear. The germline V gene encodes CDR1 MGHRA and CDR2 YSYEKL. V was trimmed by 1 base and J by 5 bases, leaving 8 bases between them. The CDR3 extends over 14 amino acids. CDR3 sequence: CASSQVGQTGELFF. CDR3 nucleotide sequence: TGCGCCAGCAGCCAAGTTGGCCAAACCGGGGAGCTGTTTTTT.

This clonotype turned up a few times. V is TRBV7-9 and J is TRBJ2-5; tentative D call: TRBD1 (7 bases). Germline assignment: CDR1 SEHNR and CDR2 FQNEAQ (reference sequence). V dropped 4 bases and J dropped 5 bases, with 17 bases sitting between them. The CDR3 runs to 15 residues. CDR3: CASSSRGAGGETQYF. The CDR3 DNA sequence: TGTGCCAGCAGCTCGAGGGGGGCAGGGGGTGAGACCCAGTACTTC. Using reference TRBV7-9 and TRBJ2-5 for the parts outside the CDR3, the full variable domain is DTGVSQNPRHKITKRGQNVTFRCDPISEHNRLYWYRQTLGQGPEFLTYFQNEAQLEKSRLLSDRFSAERPKGSFSTLEIQRTEQGDSAMYLCASSSRGAGGETQYFGPGTRLLVL.

This clonotype was counted between two and nine times. This chain joins TRBV12-3 or TRBV12-4 and TRBJ1-5, with no clear D. This CDR3 region has 16 residues. Trimming cost V 6 bases and J 2 bases, with 17 bases left between them. The CDR3 sequence is CASSTGWGGGNQPQHF. Written as DNA, the CDR3 is TGTGCCAGCAGCACGGGATGGGGTGGGGGCAATCAGCCCCAGCATTTT.

In its sample, this clonotype was seen a few times. The chain combines TRBV20-1 with TRBJ1-2; D is unresolved. V shed 2 bases and J shed 5 bases, with 9 bases lying between them. This CDR3 is built from 12 residues. Germline V CDR1 and CDR2: DFQATT, SNEGSKA (reference sequence). The CDR3 DNA sequence: TGCAGTGCTAGACTCACCCCTTATGGCTACACCTTC. Translating gives CSARLTPYGYTF.

This clonotype has a handful of counts. The gene calls are TRBV28 and TRBJ2-2, with 8 bases matching TRBD2. J was trimmed by 5 bases and V by 6 bases; bases with no gene match: 11. This CDR3 region has 16 residues. Germline V gene data show CDR1 as MDHEN and CDR2 as SYDVKM. The CDR3 loop is CASRVRTGGPTGELFF. The CDR3 nucleotides read TGTGCCAGCAGAGTTAGGACGGGAGGGCCAACCGGGGAGCTGTTTTTT.

This chain joins TRBV9 and TRBJ2-2; 9 bases are shared with TRBD2. V shed 0 bases, J shed 3 bases, and the junction held 6 bases outside the gene matches. The CDR3 is 17 amino acids. The germline V gene has CDR1 SGDLS and CDR2 YYNGEE. The chain's CDR3 is CASSVVISGRDTGELFF. In nucleotides, the CDR3 is TGTGCCAGCAGCGTAGTGATTAGCGGGAGAGACACCGGGGAGCTGTTTTTT.

The genes are TRBV25-1 and TRBJ1-5; 9 bases fit TRBD1. The CDR3 sequence is 14 residues long. Germline loops: CDR1 MGHDK, CDR2 SYGVNS. Losses at the gene ends were 5 bases for V and 5 bases for J; bases not matched to a gene: 4. The DNA of the CDR3 is TGTGCCAGCAGTACAGGGGGCGTTTATCAGCCCCAGCATTTT. Translating gives CASSTGGVYQPQHF.

This chain links TRBV3-1 with TRBJ1-1; D might be TRBD1 (5 bases). The CDR3 loop spans 13 amino acids. Germline V CDR1 and CDR2: LGHDT, YNNKEL (reference sequence). Trimming left V 2 bases short and J 4 bases short, with 8 bases between. The CDR3 region has the DNA TGTGCCAGCAGCCAAATGGGGACCACTGAAGCTTTCTTT. Protein sequence: CASSQMGTTEAFF.

Concerning this clonotype: Given a much more abundant clone one base away, this may be a read error. The chain has TRBV11-2 and TRBJ2-7; D unclear. Germline lookup yields CDR1 SGHAT and CDR2 FQNNGV. This CDR3 has 13 amino acids. The CDR3 here is CASSRPSIYEQCF. The CDR3 region has the DNA TGTGCCAGCAGCCGCCCCTCGATATACGAGCAGTGCTTC.

Ten or more counts support this clonotype. The chain is built from TRBV7-8 and TRBJ1-2, with a tentative D call TRBD1 (6 bases). Looked up from germline, CDR1 is SGHVS and CDR2 is FQNEAQ. The length of the CDR3 is 15 residues. V lost 2 bases and J lost 8, with 18 bases in between. The CDR3 protein is CASSLNRVWVGGYTF. DNA of the CDR3: TGTGCCAGCAGCTTAAACAGGGTTTGGGTTGGCGGCTACACCTTC. Together with reference TRBV7-8 and TRBJ1-2, the CDR3 gives the full variable domain: GAGVSQSPRYKVAKRGQDVALRCDPISGHVSLFWYQQALGQGPEFLTYFQNEAQLDKSGLPSDRFFAERPEGSVSTLKIQRTQQEDSAVYLCASSLNRVWVGGYTFGSGTRLTVV.

The gene calls are TRBV19 and TRBJ1-1; possibly TRBD1 for D (6 bases). The CDR3 is 13 residues long. V was shortened by 7 bases and J by 1 base, with 10 bases between the two germline ends. The germline V gene encodes CDR1 LNHDA and CDR2 SQIVND (reference sequence). The CDR3 loop is CASIGQPNTEAFF. CDR3 bases: TGTGCCAGTATAGGACAGCCGAACACTGAAGCTTTCTTT.

To note about this clonotype: This may come from a read error, since a much larger clone is one base off. The chain recombines TRBV2 with TRBJ2-7; 10 bases agree with TRBD1. Looked up from germline, CDR1 is SNHLY and CDR2 is FYNNEI. This CDR3 spans 14 amino acids. The CDR3 nucleotides read TGTGCCAGCAGTGCGGGACAGGGGTCCTACGAGCAGCACTTC. It encodes CASSAGQGSYEQHF.

This sequence joins TRBV19 and TRBJ2-7; possible D gene TRBD1, 6 bases. The CDR3 is made up of 15 amino acids. Trimming cost V 8 bases and J 7 bases, with 24 bases left between them. Germline loops: CDR1 LNHDA, CDR2 SQIVND (reference sequence). The CDR3 sequence: CASSPPGHGFGEQYF. In nucleotides, the CDR3 is TGTGCCAGTTCACCCCCGGGACACGGGTTTGGGGAGCAGTACTTC.

The rearrangement uses TRBV9 and TRBJ1-4; TRBD1 is a possible D gene (5 bases). Germline-derived CDR1 and CDR2 are SGDLS and YYNGEE. The CDR3 spans 14 residues. The V and J ends lost 3 bases and 10 bases respectively, with 16 bases between them. For the CDR3, the DNA is TGTGCCAGCAGCGAGGGAGCCGGGGGACGAAAACTGTTTTTT. The encoded protein is CASSEGAGGRKLFF.

This clonotype was recorded a few times. The genes are TRBV6-1 and TRBJ2-2; D ambiguous. The V end lost 3 bases, the J end lost 4 bases, and 9 bases lay between the germline ends. The CDR3 is made up of 14 amino acids. In germline, CDR1 is MNHNS, CDR2 SASEGT. In DNA form, the CDR3 reads TGTGCCAGCAGTGAGGGTAGATTCACCGGGGAGCTGTTTTTT. Its translation: CASSEGRFTGELFF.

The rearrangement uses TRBV6-2 or TRBV6-3 and TRBJ1-4; TRBD1 aligns across 12 bases. Germline V lookup: CDR1 MNHEY, CDR2 SVGEGT. The CDR3 consists of 16 residues. V was clipped by 6 bases and J by 7 bases; unmatched bases: 9. The CDR3 coding sequence is TGTGCCAGCAGCCCTGGGACAGGGGGCAGGGGTGAAAAACTGTTTTTT. This encodes CASSPGTGGRGEKLFF.